These 15 T cell receptor beta chains came from one sample sequenced in a study of beta chain features in type 1 diabetes. TCRB transcripts that were expressed got sequenced, as all of the isolated RNA had been reverse transcribed. Repertoires were generated with immunoSEQ multiplex PCR, while TCRdb's copy carries only in-frame clones and drops some. In the table there are approximately 300,000 clones, 9.5% to 11% of which are singletons. Sample: naive CD4+ T cells from blood. Every receptor here comes from a woman aged 30 to 39 in good health.

The V and J genes are TRBV5-1 and TRBJ2-5; possibly TRBD2 for D (5 bases). The CDR3 extends over 14 amino acids. CDR1 SGHRS and CDR2 YFSETQ come from the germline V gene. The V and J ends lost 4 bases and 5 bases respectively, with 15 bases between them. The CDR3 DNA follows: TGCGCCAGCAGCCCCGGGGTCTACGGGGAGACCCAGTACTTC. This translates into CASSPGVYGETQYF.

This chain joins TRBV5-1 and TRBJ2-7; possible D gene TRBD1, 6 bases. Looked up from germline, CDR1 is SGHRS and CDR2 is YFSETQ. This CDR3 contains 15 residues. V shed 5 bases and J shed 5 bases, with 20 bases lying between them. CDR3 nucleotides: TGCGCCAGCAGTTCCAACACAGGGTCCGCCAACGAGCAGTACTTC. It translates to CASSSNTGSANEQYF.

The rearrangement links TRBV7-2 to TRBJ1-5, with D possibly TRBD1 on 6 matching bases. CDR1 is SGHTA and CDR2 is FQGNSA in the germline V gene. V dropped 5 bases and J dropped 0 bases, with 11 bases sitting between them. The CDR3 has 15 residues. The CDR3 nucleotides are TGTGCCAGCAGCGTGAACAGGGATAGCAATCAGCCCCAGCATTTT. This gives the protein CASSVNRDSNQPQHF.

The rearrangement links TRBV5-4 to TRBJ2-2; 8 positions agree with TRBD2. This CDR3 has 17 residues. With 4 bases clipped from V and 4 bases from J, the junction kept 12 bases outside the gene matches. Germline V lookup: CDR1 SGHNT, CDR2 YYREEE (reference sequence). DNA for the CDR3: TGTGCCAGCAGCCCCTCCCTAGCGGGCAATCCCACCGGGGAGCTGTTTTTT. It translates to CASSPSLAGNPTGELFF.

There are a few counts of this clone. The V gene is TRBV7-9, the J gene TRBJ2-1; 11 nucleotides line up with TRBD2. The ends lost 5 bases at V and 4 bases at J; junction bases unmatched: 4. CDR1 is SEHNR, CDR2 FQNEAQ, per germline (reference sequence). The CDR3 runs to 15 residues. For the CDR3, the DNA is TGTGCCAGCAGCCCTCTAGCGGGAGGTTACAATGAGCAGTTCTTC. The encoded protein is CASSPLAGGYNEQFF.

The chain combines TRBV29-1 with TRBJ1-5; TRBD1 aligns across 9 bases. CDR1 is SQVTM, CDR2 ANQGSEA, per germline. J lost 4 bases, V lost 4 bases, and 2 bases had no gene match. The CDR3 spans 13 residues. The CDR3 loop reads CSVGTGVNQPQHF. The DNA of the CDR3 is TGCAGCGTTGGGACAGGGGTGAATCAGCCCCAGCATTTT.

This clone was seen a handful of times. As DNA, the CDR3 is TGTGCCAGCAGTTACTGGGGGGTGGGTGACACTGAAGCTTTCTTT. Translated, it gives CASSYWGVGDTEAFF. V usage is TRBV6-5 and J usage is TRBJ1-1; D is perhaps TRBD1 (5 bases). CDR3 length: 15 residues. Germline V lookup: CDR1 MNHEY, CDR2 SVGAGI. Trimming took 1 base from V and 3 from J, leaving 12 bases between them.

V and J are TRBV6-1 and TRBJ2-3; D remains ambiguous. This CDR3 is 14 amino acids long. The germline V gene has CDR1 MNHNS and CDR2 SASEGT. V was pared by 8 bases and J by 2 bases, with 14 bases between. This chain's CDR3 is CASGRVATTDTQYF. The CDR3 region has the DNA TGTGCCAGCGGTCGGGTGGCCACCACAGATACGCAGTATTTT.

Only a few counts were recorded for this clone. This CDR3 is CASSLWDSSTGELFF. The CDR3 DNA sequence: TGTGCCAGCAGTTTATGGGACTCCAGCACCGGGGAGCTGTTTTTT. The chain employs TRBV27 and TRBJ2-2, with TRBD2 as a possible D gene (6 bases). The V end was cut by 1 base, the J end by 4 bases, with 10 bases between. Germline lookup yields CDR1 MNHEY and CDR2 SMNVEV (reference sequence). The CDR3 consists of 15 residues.

This clone was detected only a few times. The chain employs TRBV30 and TRBJ2-3, with 7 bases fitting TRBD2. Germline lookup yields CDR1 GTSNPN and CDR2 SVGIG (reference sequence). The CDR3 length is 15 residues. The junction had 12 bases not matched to a gene; V was cut back by 2 bases and J by 7 bases. The CDR3 coding sequence is TGTGCCTGGAGTTTAGGTGGCGGGAGTTCGAATACGCAGTATTTT. Translating gives CAWSLGGGSSNTQYF.

This clone has more than one count but fewer than ten. The chain is built from TRBV9 and TRBJ2-7; maybe TRBD1 (6 bases). Germline V lookup: CDR1 SGDLS, CDR2 YYNGEE. This CDR3 has 15 amino acids. V was clipped by 3 bases and J by 3 bases, with 16 bases between them. The CDR3 region has the DNA TGTGCCAGCAGCGCAGGGGCGATGGCTGACTACGAGCAGTACTTC. Residues: CASSAGAMADYEQYF.

This clone showed up just a few times. The rearrangement links TRBV4-3 to TRBJ2-2; 7 bases map to TRBD1. J was trimmed by 6 bases and V by 8 bases; bases with no gene match: 30. The germline V gene has CDR1 LGHNA and CDR2 YSLEER. This CDR3 has 21 amino acids. This CDR3 is CASRSSRTYRGVEVEAGELFF. The CDR3 nucleotides are TGCGCCAGCCGCAGCTCAAGGACATACAGGGGTGTAGAGGTCGAGGCCGGGGAGCTGTTTTTT.

This clone was seen only a few times. This chain links TRBV11-1 with TRBJ2-1, with TRBD1 matching 10 bases. CDR1 and CDR2 (germline): SGHAT, FQDESV (reference sequence). The V segment lost 1 base and the J segment 7 bases; nucleotides outside the gene matches: 7. The CDR3 consists of 16 residues. CDR3 in DNA: TGTGCCAGCAGCTTAGTAGACAGGGGGCGCCGGAATGAGCAGTTCTTC. Translation: CASSLVDRGRRNEQFF.

This clone was seen more than once but under ten times. The chain combines TRBV7-2 with TRBJ2-1; 10 nucleotides match TRBD2. Trimming cost V 5 bases and J 4 bases; bases outside gene matches: 11. The CDR3 loop spans 17 amino acids. In germline, CDR1 is SGHTA, CDR2 FQGNSA. The CDR3 spells CASSPQRGGHTYNEQFF. The CDR3 nucleotides read TGTGCCAGCAGCCCCCAGCGGGGGGGACATACTTACAATGAGCAGTTCTTC.

V is TRBV9 and J is TRBJ1-2, with 7 bases that match TRBD1. The J segment lost 3 bases and the V segment lost 4 bases, leaving 9 bases of the junction unmatched. CDR1 is SGDLS, CDR2 YYNGEE, per germline. There are 15 residues in the CDR3. CDR3 amino acids: CASSRLDRVDYGYTF. The DNA of the CDR3 is TGTGCCAGCAGCCGTCTTGACAGGGTGGACTATGGCTACACCTTC.